This T cell receptor (beta chain) emerged from a study of blood T cell repertoires in COVID-19. Turning to the study itself: Sites across the United States, Italy and Spain contributed samples from acute and convalescent COVID-19. In each case, the material was cDNA or gDNA derived from T cells, B-cell-depleted T cells, or PBMCs.

Original methodology: It was from reference gene primer amplification that nucleated cell counts were estimated. The repertoire was sequenced with immunoSEQ multiplex PCR; TCRdb's copy has only in-frame clones and lacks some. V, J and clone size derive from that table, while D and trimming were established from the DNA sequence. The data contain fewer than 120,000 clones, about 80% of them singletons. Germline V gives CDR1 SGHRS, CDR2 YFSETQ. The trim removed 5 bases at V and 3 bases at J, leaving 11 bases unmatched. The CDR3 has 16 amino acids. The TCR was taken from an elderly woman with acute or convalescent COVID-19. What was sequenced was peripheral blood. The J gene is TRBJ2-5, the V gene TRBV5-1; 9 nucleotides match TRBD2. The CDR3, as DNA: TGCGCCAGCAGTGTCTACGGAGCGGGGGGCAAAGAGACCCAGTACTTC. Protein: CASSVYGAGGKETQYF.